Below are 22 T cell receptor beta chains sequenced from a single sample in a study of blood T cell repertoires in COVID-19. Assay used: immunoSEQ multiplex PCR; TCRdb lists only in-frame clones, some missing. The table includes about 280,000 clones, around 85% detected once. The sample comprised PBMCs or T cells enriched from blood (not recorded which). The receptors shown here come from a woman in her forties or fifties who had recovered from COVID-19.

The chain has TRBV4-1 and TRBJ1-2; possible D gene TRBD1, 6 bases. This CDR3 has 15 residues. Germline V gene lookup returns CDR1 MGHRA and CDR2 YSYEKL. With 4 bases removed from V and 2 bases from J, the gap between germline ends came to 14 bases. The CDR3 region is CASSRTGTSNYGYTF. In nucleotides, the CDR3 is TGCGCCAGCAGCCGAACCGGGACATCCAACTATGGCTACACCTTC.

This sequence joins TRBV5-1 and TRBJ2-2, with D possibly TRBD2 on 5 matching bases. Trimming removed 0 bases from V and 5 bases from J, with 5 bases in between. The CDR3 extends over 13 amino acids. The V gene's germline CDR1 is SGHRS and CDR2 YFSETQ. The CDR3 reads CASSLGGTGELFF. The CDR3 DNA reads as TGCGCCAGCAGCTTGGGCGGGACCGGGGAGCTGTTTTTT.

The gene calls are TRBV6-5 and TRBJ1-1; D is possibly TRBD1 (6 bases). This CDR3 is built from 16 residues. V lost 2 bases and J lost 3, with 16 bases in between. The germline CDR1 and CDR2 sequences are MNHEY and SVGAGI. CDR3 DNA sequence: TGTGCCAGCAGTTACCGGGTGGGGGCCGTGTACACTGAAGCTTTCTTT. Translated: CASSYRVGAVYTEAFF.

The chain links TRBV28 to TRBJ1-2; D is perhaps TRBD1 (6 bases). V was cut by 5 bases and J by 2 bases, with 15 bases left in between. The CDR3 is 15 residues long. Germline V lookup: CDR1 MDHEN, CDR2 SYDVKM. Written as DNA, the CDR3 is TGTGCCAGCAGTCCATCAATGGGGGCGAACTATGGCTACACCTTC. Translation: CASSPSMGANYGYTF.

The gene calls are TRBV5-1 and TRBJ2-5; 9 nucleotides align to TRBD1. This CDR3 region has 15 residues. Per germline, CDR1 SGHRS and CDR2 YFSETQ. Germline trimming cut 1 base from V and 3 bases from J; bases unmatched to any gene: 4. For the CDR3, the DNA is TGCGCCAGCAGCTTGCTGGGACAGGGCAAAGAGACCCAGTACTTC. Translation gives CASSLLGQGKETQYF.

This clone appeared a single time. The gene calls are TRBV5-1 and TRBJ1-3; no firm D call. Trimming shortened V by 4 bases and J by 0 bases, and 14 bases separated the two germline ends. This CDR3 spans 16 amino acids. Germline V gene sequence: CDR1 SGHRS, CDR2 YFSETQ. The CDR3 here is CASSLGAVISGNTIYF. The CDR3 coding sequence is TGCGCCAGCAGCCTAGGCGCGGTTATCTCTGGAAACACCATATATTTT. Together with reference TRBV5-1 and TRBJ1-3, the CDR3 gives the full variable domain: KAGVTQTPRYLIKTRGQQVTLSCSPISGHRSVSWYQQTPGQGLQFLFEYFSETQRNKGNFPGRFSGRQFSNSRSEMNVSTLELGDSALYLCASSLGAVISGNTIYFGEGSWLTVV.

The chain is built from TRBV24-1 and TRBJ2-2, with 8 bases matching TRBD2. Trimming took 1 base from V and 4 from J; bases not matched to a gene: 4. The CDR3 spans 16 residues. CDR1 KGHDR and CDR2 SFDVKD come from the germline V gene. CDR3: CATSDLRLASTGELFF. The CDR3 DNA follows: TGTGCCACCAGTGATTTACGACTAGCGAGCACCGGGGAGCTGTTTTTT.

V gene TRBV5-1 combines with J gene TRBJ2-7; TRBD2 matches 9 bases. CDR3 length equals 15 residues. Germline CDR1 and CDR2: SGHRS and YFSETQ. The V segment lost 3 bases and the J segment 5 bases; nucleotides outside the gene matches: 9. The CDR3 nucleotides read TGCGCCAGCAGCTCGACTAGCGGAAGTTCCAACGAGCAGTACTTC. It translates to CASSSTSGSSNEQYF.

The chain joins TRBV19 to TRBJ2-1; D is perhaps TRBD2 (6 bases). This CDR3 contains 14 residues. Between the trimmed V and J ends, which lost 5 bases and 7 bases, there was a span of 15 bases. CDR1 LNHDA and CDR2 SQIVND come from the germline V gene (reference sequence). The CDR3 sequence is CASSSGTALNEQFF. The CDR3, as DNA: TGTGCCAGTAGTTCAGGGACTGCTCTGAATGAGCAGTTCTTC.

This chain connects TRBV11-2 to TRBJ2-6, with D unclear. In germline, CDR1 is SGHAT, CDR2 FQNNGV. There are 14 residues in the CDR3. Trimming removed 5 bases from V and 4 bases from J, with 9 bases in between. The CDR3 DNA follows: TGTGCCAGCAGCCCGGGTCCGGGGGCCAACGTCCTGACTTTC. Amino acids: CASSPGPGANVLTF. Looking up the rest from reference TRBV11-2 and TRBJ2-6 gives the full variable domain: EAGVAQSPRYKIIEKRQSVAFWCNPISGHATLYWYQQILGQGPKLLIQFQNNGVVDDSQLPKDRFSAERLKGVDSTLKIQPAKLEDSAVYLCASSPGPGANVLTFGAGSRLTVL.

This chain joins TRBV28 and TRBJ2-3, with 7 nucleotides matching TRBD1. This CDR3 has 15 amino acids. Germline CDR1 reads MDHEN; CDR2 reads SYDVKM. Trimming took 3 bases from V and 2 from J; bases not matched to a gene: 5. The CDR3 region is CASSLSGQLTDTQYF. As DNA, the CDR3 is TGTGCCAGCAGTTTGTCGGGACAGCTCACAGATACGCAGTATTTT.

V and J are TRBV5-1 and TRBJ2-7; 7 nucleotides line up with TRBD1. The junction had 11 bases not matched to a gene; V was cut back by 4 bases and J by 4 bases. CDR3 length: 15 residues. The germline V gene has CDR1 SGHRS and CDR2 YFSETQ. The CDR3 DNA is TGCGCCAGCAGCCTCTCGACAGGGCGCGAGTACGAGCAGTACTTC. Translating gives CASSLSTGREYEQYF.

This chain connects TRBV5-1 to TRBJ2-7; the D gene is possibly TRBD1 (8 bases). V shed 6 bases and J shed 2 bases, with 15 bases lying between them. The CDR3 is made up of 14 amino acids. The germline V gene has CDR1 SGHRS and CDR2 YFSETQ. This chain's CDR3 is CASNRGGAPYEQYF. CDR3 nucleotide sequence: TGCGCCAGCAACAGGGGGGGGGCCCCCTACGAGCAGTACTTC.

Notes on this clone: The same CDR3 can be traced to other DNA sequences in this sample. CDR3 coding DNA: TGTGCCAGCAGCGCCGGACTAGGAGGCCAAGAGACCCAGTACTTC. Encoded protein: CASSAGLGGQETQYF. The J gene is TRBJ2-5, the V gene TRBV9; 7 positions match TRBD2. The junction had 6 bases not matched to a gene; V was cut back by 3 bases and J by 1 base. Per the germline V gene, CDR1 is SGDLS and CDR2 is YYNGEE. The CDR3 loop spans 15 amino acids. Drawing the rest from reference TRBV9 and TRBJ2-5, the complete variable domain is DSGVTQTPKHLITATGQRVTLRCSPRSGDLSVYWYQQSLDQGLQFLIQYYNGEERAKGNILERFSAQQFPDLHSELNLSSLELGDSALYFCASSAGLGGQETQYFGPGTRLLVL.

The V call is TRBV11-3, the J call TRBJ2-5; 8 bases match TRBD1. V lost 3 bases, J lost 4 bases, and 7 bases stayed unmatched. This CDR3 comprises 15 residues. Per germline, CDR1 SGHNT and CDR2 YENEEA. CDR3 coding DNA: TGTGCCAGCAGCTTCGGACAGGGAGGAGGAGAGACCCAGTACTTC. Translating it yields CASSFGQGGGETQYF.

The rearrangement uses TRBV6-1 and TRBJ1-5; D not certain. The CDR3 length is 15 residues. Germline V CDR1 and CDR2: MNHNS, SASEGT. The germline V and J ends were trimmed by 1 base and 0 bases, with 7 bases remaining between them. The CDR3 DNA reads as TGTGCCAGCAGTGAAGGTACATATAGCAATCAGCCCCAGCATTTT. Its protein product is CASSEGTYSNQPQHF.

This CDR3 reads CASSELFGGTTQYF. Written as DNA, the CDR3 is TGTGCCAGCAGTGAACTTTTCGGGGGGACGACCCAGTACTTC. The chain joins TRBV6-1 to TRBJ2-5, with TRBD2 identical over 7 bases. The CDR3 has 14 amino acids. V trimming: 2 bases; J trimming: 7 bases; junction bases outside the gene matches: 7. Germline V CDR1 and CDR2: MNHNS, SASEGT.

The chain is built from TRBV5-4 and TRBJ1-2, with D possibly TRBD1 on 6 matching bases. CDR3 size: 14 residues. Per the germline V gene, CDR1 is SGHNT and CDR2 is YYREEE (reference sequence). The germline V and J ends were trimmed by 4 bases and 4 bases, with 14 bases remaining between them. CDR3 sequence (DNA): TGTGCCAGCAGCCGGACAGACTTCTCCTATGGCTACACCTTC. Protein: CASSRTDFSYGYTF. The whole variable domain, remainder taken from reference TRBV5-4 and TRBJ1-2, is ETGVTQSPTHLIKTRGQQVTLRCSSQSGHNTVSWYQQALGQGPQFIFQYYREEENGRGNFPPRFSGLQFPNYSSELNVNALELDDSALYLCASSRTDFSYGYTFGSGTRLTVV.

This chain joins TRBV30 and TRBJ2-5; perhaps TRBD2 as D (6 bases). V shed 0 bases and J shed 5 bases, with 13 bases lying between them. Germline V gene data show CDR1 as GTSNPN and CDR2 as SVGIG (reference sequence). This CDR3 has 14 amino acids. The CDR3 here is CAWSVSGVVETQYF. As DNA, the CDR3 is TGTGCCTGGAGTGTATCGGGGGTGGTGGAGACCCAGTACTTC.

This chain uses TRBV19 with TRBJ1-1; no reliable D call. Germline CDR1 is LNHDA and CDR2 is SQIVND (reference sequence). V was clipped by 3 bases and J by 2 bases, with 13 bases between them. The CDR3 is made up of 15 amino acids. CDR3 loop: CASSISTVVNTEAFF. CDR3 in DNA: TGTGCCAGTAGTATTTCCACAGTGGTCAACACTGAAGCTTTCTTT.

Only a few counts were recorded for this clone. The rearrangement uses TRBV12-3 or TRBV12-4 and TRBJ1-1, with TRBD1 as a possible D gene (6 bases). CDR3 length: 13 residues. Trimming left V 3 bases short and J 7 bases short, with 12 bases between. CDR3 nucleotides: TGTGCCAGCAGTTTGACAGGTACTAGTGAAGCTTTCTTT. Its translation is CASSLTGTSEAFF.

The rearrangement uses TRBV24-1 and TRBJ2-3, with TRBD2 matching over 10 bases. V lost 4 bases and J lost 3; bases outside the gene matches: 6. The CDR3 contains 16 residues. CDR1 and CDR2 (germline): KGHDR, SFDVKD. This CDR3 is CATSDPSGSNTDTQYF. CDR3 nucleotides: TGTGCCACCAGTGACCCTAGCGGGAGTAATACAGATACGCAGTATTTT.